This is a list of T cell receptor beta chains from one sample in a study of breast tumors, draining lymph nodes, adjacent tissues. TCRdb passed the multiplex PCR reads through MiXCR, listing each CDR3 protein once. Found here are around 150,000 distinct CDR3 sequences, about 31% of them singletons; the top ten hold around 2.3%. The sample comprised axillary lymph node tissue. These receptors originate from a female donor with breast cancer. Some clones in this sample may be carry-over from other donors' samples. The CDR3 runs from the conserved cysteine through the conserved F or W. D genes are given only for firm matches. Size values are once, few and many counts, or a class for expanded clones, and some rows have none.

V	D	size	J	CDR3	DNA
TRBV6-6	-	-	TRBJ1-3	CASSRDGSSGNTIYF	TGTGCCAGCAGTCGGGACGGGAGCTCTGGAAACACCATATATTTT
TRBV28	-	many	TRBJ2-7	CASSSTAYEQYF	TGTGCCAGCAGCTCTACAGCCTACGAGCAGTACTTC
TRBV7-8	-	-	TRBJ2-1	CASSKGGGIAYEQFF	TGTGCCAGCAGCAAAGGTGGGGGGATAGCCTACGAGCAGTTCTTC
TRBV7-3	TRBD1	many	TRBJ1-2	CASSSNTGQGGGYTF	TGTGCCAGCAGCTCCAACACGGGGCAGGGGGGCGGCTACACCTTC
TRBV5-1	TRBD1	few	TRBJ1-1	CASSRSGTGTQNTEAFF	TGCGCCAGCAGCCGTTCCGGGACAGGGACCCAAAACACTGAAGCTTTCTTT
TRBV6-2/TRBV6-3	-	many	TRBJ1-2	CASSLRVSNYGYTF	TGTGCCAGCAGTTTGAGGGTTTCTAACTATGGCTACACCTTC
TRBV19	-	many	TRBJ1-5	CACRSPNQPQHF	TGTGCCTGCAGGTCGCCCAATCAGCCCCAGCATTTT
TRBV24-1	TRBD2	many	TRBJ2-2	CATSLTSGAANTGELFF	TGTGCCACCAGTCTGACTAGCGGGGCCGCGAACACCGGGGAGCTGTTTTTT
TRBV10-1	-	-	TRBJ2-1	CASSQDVLTYNEQFF	TGCGCCAGCAGTCAAGACGTACTTACCTACAATGAGCAGTTCTTC
TRBV6-6	-	many	TRBJ2-1	CASSYSRGSSDEQFF	TGTGCCAGCAGTTACTCGAGAGGGTCTAGCGATGAGCAGTTCTTC
TRBV27	TRBD1	-	TRBJ1-2	CASSSSGTGVYGYTF	TGTGCCAGCAGTTCCTCCGGGACAGGAGTATATGGCTACACCTTC
TRBV20-1	TRBD1	-	TRBJ2-5	CSAIRDRGQETQYF	TGCAGTGCTATCCGGGACAGGGGGCAAGAGACCCAGTACTTC
TRBV5-4	-	-	TRBJ1-1	CASTYHGENTEAFF	TGTGCCAGCACCTATCACGGGGAGAACACTGAAGCTTTCTTT
TRBV11-2	-	many	TRBJ1-6	CASSPGISSPLHF	TGTGCCAGCAGCCCAGGAATCAGCTCACCCCTCCACTTT
TRBV3-1	-	-	TRBJ1-3	CASSPPGNTIYF	TGTGCCAGCAGCCCCCCGGGGAACACCATATATTTT
TRBV4-1	-	many	TRBJ1-2	CASSTVGGDYGYTF	TGCGCCAGCAGCACAGTTGGCGGAGACTATGGCTACACCTTC
TRBV5-6	-	many	TRBJ1-2	CASSLGAGALGYGYTF	TGTGCCAGCAGCTTGGGGGCAGGGGCTCTTGGGTATGGCTACACCTTC
TRBV5-1	TRBD1	many	TRBJ2-5	CASSLGQGWGETQYF	TGCGCCAGCAGCCTCGGACAGGGTTGGGGGGAGACCCAGTACTTC
TRBV20-1	-	many	TRBJ1-5	CSASRPNQPQHF	TGCAGTGCTAGCCGTCCCAATCAGCCCCAGCATTTT
TRBV20-1	-	many	TRBJ1-2	CSARNGGSSGYTF	TGCAGTGCTAGAAATGGGGGCTCATCTGGCTACACCTTC
TRBV9	TRBD2	-	TRBJ2-5	CASSVGLAGGTQETQYF	TGTGCCAGCAGCGTAGGCCTAGCGGGGGGCACACAAGAGACCCAGTACTTC
TRBV5-6	-	once	TRBJ2-7	CASRVEHPGRQYF	TGTGCCAGCAGAGTAGAACATCCGGGACGGCAGTACTTC
TRBV5-1	-	many	TRBJ2-2	CASSLAGPSTGELFF	TGCGCCAGCAGCTTGGCCGGGCCCTCCACCGGGGAGCTGTTTTTT
TRBV19	-	-	TRBJ1-6	CASSAGQTNNPPLHF	TGTGCCAGTAGTGCAGGACAGACTAATAATCCACCCCTCCACTTT
TRBV24-1	-	many	TRBJ2-5	CATSGPNPDRSQETQYF	TGTGCCACCAGTGGCCCCAACCCCGACAGGTCCCAAGAGACCCAGTACTTC
TRBV2	-	-	TRBJ1-3	CAGSEVSFPGNTIYF	TGTGCCGGCAGTGAAGTCAGCTTCCCTGGAAACACCATATATTTT
TRBV7-2	TRBD2	many	TRBJ2-1	CASSLGPGRAGGSRTMKQFF	TGTGCCAGCAGCTTAGGGCCGGGACGAGCGGGGGGGAGCCGGACAATGAAGCAGTTCTTC
TRBV20-1	TRBD1	-	TRBJ1-6	CSAKRGGTGHMALHF	TGCAGTGCTAAACGAGGGGGGACAGGCCACATGGCCCTCCACTTT
TRBV18	-	many	TRBJ2-3	CASSPIAFSSTDTQYF	TGTGCCAGCTCACCTATAGCGTTTTCAAGCACAGATACGCAGTATTTT
TRBV20-1	-	-	TRBJ1-1	CSARRRARGNTEAFF	TGCAGTGCTAGAAGGCGGGCTCGTGGGAACACTGAAGCTTTCTTT
TRBV28	TRBD1	many	TRBJ1-2	CASSLFGVVRGQGAILYGYTF	TGTGCCAGCAGTTTATTTGGGGTCGTTCGAGGACAGGGGGCGATCCTCTATGGCTACACCTTC
TRBV20-1	TRBD1	many	TRBJ1-6	CSADSGQGLNSPLHF	TGCAGTGCCGACAGCGGACAGGGCCTTAATTCACCCCTCCACTTT
TRBV27	TRBD1	many	TRBJ1-3	CASSLTGIGNTIYF	TGTGCCAGCAGTTTGACAGGGATTGGAAACACCATATATTTT
TRBV11-2	TRBD1	many	TRBJ2-7	CASTRDSSYEQYF	TGTGCCAGCACCCGGGACAGTTCCTACGAGCAGTACTTC
TRBV27	-	-	TRBJ2-7	CASSLSLRGAYEQYF	TGTGCCAGCAGTTTATCCCTACGAGGGGCGTACGAGCAGTACTTC
TRBV28	TRBD2	many	TRBJ2-5	CASALGPAGVETQYF	TGTGCCAGCGCCCTTGGCCCAGCGGGGGTAGAGACCCAGTACTTC
TRBV14	-	-	TRBJ2-2	CASSLIPAGHSLTTGELFF	TGTGCCAGCAGCCTTATACCGGCAGGACATTCTCTGACCACCGGGGAGCTGTTTTTT
TRBV20-1	-	many	TRBJ2-7	CSAPDSGGPYEQYF	TGCAGTGCTCCGGACTCCGGGGGGCCCTACGAGCAGTACTTC
TRBV7-9	-	many	TRBJ1-2	CASSFGGAEGRNYGYTF	TGTGCCAGCAGCTTCGGGGGCGCGGAGGGGAGGAACTATGGCTACACCTTC
TRBV7-2	TRBD1	-	TRBJ1-6	CASSLKTPGQANSPLHF	TGTGCCAGCAGCCTAAAGACACCGGGACAGGCGAATTCACCCCTCCACTTT
TRBV12-3/TRBV12-4	TRBD1	-	TRBJ2-6	CASSRGQLISGANVLTF	TGTGCCAGCAGTCGGGGACAGCTTATCTCTGGGGCCAACGTCCTGACTTTC
TRBV20-1	TRBD1	-	TRBJ1-5	CSASMGQGHTAQHF	TGCAGTGCAAGTATGGGACAGGGGCATACGGCCCAGCATTTT
TRBV9	-	-	TRBJ1-6	CASSVGQVNSPLHF	TGTGCCAGCAGCGTAGGACAGGTTAATTCACCCCTCCACTTT
TRBV20-1	-	-	TRBJ2-3	CSATGQTSLITDTQYF	TGCAGTGCAACGGGACAGACTAGCCTCATCACAGATACGCAGTATTTT
TRBV5-1	-	-	TRBJ2-3	CASSASLLTDTQYF	TGCGCCAGCAGCGCCAGTCTACTCACAGATACGCAGTATTTT
TRBV9	-	few	TRBJ2-4	CASSVGVGQNIQYF	TGTGCCAGCAGCGTAGGAGTAGGCCAAAACATTCAGTACTTC
TRBV12-3/TRBV12-4	TRBD1	-	TRBJ1-6	CASSLDGTGDSPLHF	TGTGCCAGCAGTTTAGACGGGACAGGGGATTCACCCCTCCACTTT
TRBV6-2/TRBV6-3	-	many	TRBJ1-5	CASSLSGQPQHF	TGTGCCAGCAGCCTCTCGGGACAGCCCCAGCATTTT
TRBV28	TRBD1	many	TRBJ2-7	CASSYFVWGQGYEQYF	TGTGCCAGCAGTTATTTCGTCTGGGGACAGGGGTACGAGCAGTACTTC
TRBV28	-	-	TRBJ2-3	CAIGQSTDTQYF	TGTGCCATCGGACAGAGCACAGATACGCAGTATTTT
TRBV12-3/TRBV12-4	TRBD2	many	TRBJ2-5	CASSSSSGVETQYF	TGTGCCAGCAGTTCATCGAGCGGGGTTGAGACCCAGTACTTC
TRBV5-1	-	many	TRBJ2-5	CASSLLQGGDTQYF	TGCGCCAGCAGCTTGTTGCAGGGAGGAGACACCCAGTACTTC
TRBV20-1	-	-	TRBJ1-4	CSARPLSGTGSANEKLFF	TGCAGTGCTAGACCTCTCTCCGGGACGGGGAGCGCTAATGAAAAACTGTTTTTT
TRBV28	-	-	TRBJ1-4	CASRTGRHDEKLFF	TGTGCCAGCAGGACAGGTCGGCACGATGAAAAACTGTTTTTT
TRBV29-1	TRBD2	-	TRBJ2-5	CSANSGTSGGAYQETQYF	TGCAGCGCAAACTCCGGGACTAGCGGGGGGGCCTACCAAGAGACCCAGTACTTC